This TCR beta chain was captured by sequencing in a study of OX40 agonist ivuxolimab in advanced cancers. TCRdb's table, derived via immunoSEQ multiplex PCR, lists solely in-frame clones and lacks some. This table holds approximately 94,000 clones, around nine tenths found once. This CDR3 has 15 amino acids. Germline V gene lookup returns CDR1 SGHVS and CDR2 FQNEAQ. Trimming took 5 bases from V and 0 from J, leaving 11 bases between them. The sample in question was CD4+ or CD8+ T cells sorted from blood, obtained in a trial of the OX40 agonist ivuxolimab. This clonotype was obtained from an adult with an advanced solid tumor such as melanoma, head and neck, liver or kidney cancer. The rearrangement links TRBV7-8 to TRBJ1-5, with TRBD1 as a possible D gene (5 bases). CDR3 coding DNA: TGTGCCAGCAGCCGTGAAGGGGATAGCAATCAGCCCCAGCATTTT. This gives the protein CASSREGDSNQPQHF.